This T cell receptor beta chain was retrieved from a study of blood T cell repertoires in COVID-19. The table came from immunoSEQ multiplex PCR; TCRdb's copy has only in-frame clones and leaves some out. The table has more than 90,000 clones, approximately 80% seen once. The clonotype was recovered from a man aged 70 or older with acute or convalescent COVID-19. Sequenced sample: peripheral blood.

The CDR3 sequence is CSVVGTGGGYTF. The CDR3 nucleotides are TGCAGCGTTGTAGGGACAGGGGGTGGCTACACCTTC. The chain combines TRBV29-1 with TRBJ1-2; TRBD1 aligns across 11 bases. Germline assignment: CDR1 SQVTM and CDR2 ANQGSEA. V shed 4 bases and J 7 bases; nucleotides not matched to a gene: 2. This CDR3 spans 12 amino acids. Full variable domain (outside the CDR3, taken from reference TRBV29-1 and TRBJ1-2): SAVISQKPSRDICQRGTSLTIQCQVDSQVTMMFWYRQQPGQSLTLIATANQGSEATYESGFVIDKFPISRPNLTFSTLTVSNMSPEDSSIYLCSVVGTGGGYTFGSGTRLTVV.